The 7 T cell receptor beta chains below come from one sample, sequenced in a study of T cell responses to AZD1222 COVID-19 vaccine. The assay was immunoSEQ multiplex PCR, and TCRdb's table has in-frame clones only and misses some. The sample has around 99,000 clones; more than 85% are singletons. Source: peripheral blood, taken 28 days after the second AZD1222 dose. The origin of the receptors is an adult who received the AZD1222 COVID-19 vaccine.

This chain links TRBV4-1 with TRBJ1-5, with no clear D. The CDR3 runs 17 residues. Germline CDR1 MGHRA, CDR2 YSYEKL. V was trimmed by 0 bases and J by 5 bases, leaving 17 bases between them. DNA for the CDR3: TGCGCCAGCAGCCAAGAGGCAAGTTTTTGGGTTCATCAGCCCCAGCATTTT. It codes for CASSQEASFWVHQPQHF.

The chain couples TRBV4-3 to TRBJ2-7; TRBD1 agrees at 7 bases. J gave up 4 bases and V 2 bases, and 8 bases lay outside the gene matches. CDR1 is LGHNA, CDR2 YSLEER, per germline. The CDR3 spans 15 residues. DNA of the CDR3: TGCGCCAGCAGCCAACTTACGACAGGGTGGTACGAGCAGTACTTC. Protein product: CASSQLTTGWYEQYF.

For the CDR3, the DNA is TGTGCCAGCAGCCCCCCTTTCCGGGACCATAATGAAAAACTGTTTTTT. This translates into CASSPPFRDHNEKLFF. The chain recombines TRBV7-9 with TRBJ1-4, with D possibly being TRBD1 (5 bases). V was clipped by 5 bases and J by 4 bases, with 17 bases between them. CDR3 length equals 16 residues. Germline assignment: CDR1 SEHNR and CDR2 FQNEAQ (reference sequence). Full variable domain (remainder filled in from reference TRBV7-9 and TRBJ1-4): DTGVSQNPRHKITKRGQNVTFRCDPISEHNRLYWYRQTLGQGPEFLTYFQNEAQLEKSRLLSDRFSAERPKGSFSTLEIQRTEQGDSAMYLCASSPPFRDHNEKLFFGSGTQLSVL.

This chain joins TRBV28 and TRBJ2-1; possibly TRBD1 for D (6 bases). The V gene's germline CDR1 is MDHEN and CDR2 SYDVKM. The CDR3 extends over 16 amino acids. The V and J ends lost 5 bases and 0 bases respectively, with 14 bases between them. CDR3 residues: CASSAPGAGSYNEQFF. CDR3 in DNA: TGTGCCAGCAGTGCCCCAGGGGCGGGCTCCTACAATGAGCAGTTCTTC. Variable domain in full (rest from reference TRBV28 and TRBJ2-1): DVKVTQSSRYLVKRTGEKVFLECVQDMDHENMFWYRQDPGLGLRLIYFSYDVKMKEKGDIPEGYSVSREKKERFSLILESASTNQTSMYLCASSAPGAGSYNEQFFGPGTRLTVL.

The rearrangement uses TRBV19 and TRBJ1-5; 9 bases align to TRBD1. The CDR3 is made up of 20 amino acids. The junction had 14 bases not matched to a gene; V was cut back by 2 bases and J by 0 bases. CDR1 is LNHDA and CDR2 is SQIVND in the germline V gene (reference sequence). CDR3 bases: TGTGCCAGTAGTATACTACAGGGGGCGAGTCGGACCTATAGCAATCAGCCCCAGCATTTT. It encodes CASSILQGASRTYSNQPQHF.

The V gene is TRBV5-1, the J gene TRBJ2-1, with TRBD2 matching 11 bases. J gave up 2 bases and V 3 bases, and 4 bases lay outside the gene matches. The CDR3 is made up of 16 amino acids. The germline V gene has CDR1 SGHRS and CDR2 YFSETQ. The CDR3 DNA follows: TGCGCCAGCAGCTCAGTAGCGGGAGGGCCCTACAATGAGCAGTTCTTC. Its translation is CASSSVAGGPYNEQFF.

The chain recombines TRBV19 with TRBJ2-7; 13 positions agree with TRBD2. J was trimmed by 5 bases and V by 4 bases; bases with no gene match: 8. Germline V gene lookup returns CDR1 LNHDA and CDR2 SQIVND (reference sequence). The CDR3 consists of 16 residues. In nucleotides, the CDR3 is TGTGCCAGTAGTACCCGGACTAGCGGGAGTAAGGACGAGCAGTACTTC. Translated, it gives CASSTRTSGSKDEQYF. Full variable domain (missing parts from reference TRBV19 and TRBJ2-7): DGGITQSPKYLFRKEGQNVTLSCEQNLNHDAMYWYRQDPGQGLRLIYYSQIVNDFQKGDIAEGYSVSREKKESFPLTVTSAQKNPTAFYLCASSTRTSGSKDEQYFGPGTRLTVT.